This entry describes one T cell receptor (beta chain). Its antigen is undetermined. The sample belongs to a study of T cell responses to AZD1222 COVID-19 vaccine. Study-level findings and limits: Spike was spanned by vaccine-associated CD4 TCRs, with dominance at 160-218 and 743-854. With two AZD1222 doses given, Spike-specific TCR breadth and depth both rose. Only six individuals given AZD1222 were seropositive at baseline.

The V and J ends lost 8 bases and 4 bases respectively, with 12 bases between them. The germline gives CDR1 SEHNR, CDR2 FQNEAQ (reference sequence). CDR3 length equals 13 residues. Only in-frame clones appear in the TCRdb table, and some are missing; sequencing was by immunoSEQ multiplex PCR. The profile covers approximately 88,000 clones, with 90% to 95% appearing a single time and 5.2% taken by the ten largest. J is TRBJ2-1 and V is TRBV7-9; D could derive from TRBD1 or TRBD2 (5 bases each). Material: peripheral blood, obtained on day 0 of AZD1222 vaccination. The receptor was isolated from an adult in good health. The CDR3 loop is CASGGRAYNEQFF. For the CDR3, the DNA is TGTGCCAGCGGAGGCAGGGCTTACAATGAGCAGTTCTTC.